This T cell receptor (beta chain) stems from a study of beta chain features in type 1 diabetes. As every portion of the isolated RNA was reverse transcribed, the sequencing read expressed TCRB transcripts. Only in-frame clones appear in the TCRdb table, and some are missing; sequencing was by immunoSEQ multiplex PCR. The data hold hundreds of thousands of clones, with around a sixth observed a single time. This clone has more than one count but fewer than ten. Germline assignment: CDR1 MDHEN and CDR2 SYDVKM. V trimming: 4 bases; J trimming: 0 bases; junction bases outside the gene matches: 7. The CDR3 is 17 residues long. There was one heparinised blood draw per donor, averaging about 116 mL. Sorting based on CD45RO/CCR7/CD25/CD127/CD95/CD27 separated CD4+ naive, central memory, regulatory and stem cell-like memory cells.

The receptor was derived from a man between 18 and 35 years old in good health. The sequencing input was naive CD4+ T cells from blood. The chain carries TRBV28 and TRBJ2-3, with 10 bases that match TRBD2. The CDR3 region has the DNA TGTGCCAGCAGTTCCCCCCTTAGCGGGGGGAGCACAGATACGCAGTATTTT. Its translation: CASSSPLSGGSTDTQYF.